This TCR beta chain emerged from a study of vaccination and CD4 T cells after COVID-19. Once obtained from cultured CD4+ T cells, the DNA was sequenced using the Oncomine TCR Beta short-read assay. TCRdb re-derived calls from the PCR reads in MiXCR, one entry per CDR3 protein. The sample consists of around 13,000 distinct CDR3 sequences, around 74% of them appearing once. With regard to this clonotype: Its antigen is as yet unknown.

Documented treatment: approximately nine-day PBMC culture with coronavirus spike peptide pools or control peptides (ViraFEST assay). This CDR3 has 16 residues. CDR1 DFQATT and CDR2 SNEGSKA come from the germline V gene (reference sequence). Between the trimmed V and J ends, which lost 1 base and 2 bases, there was a span of 17 bases. This sequence was found in a human donor who received a COVID-19 vaccine. Material: CD4+ T cells from blood, cultured in vitro, obtained after SARS-CoV-2 vaccination. This chain links TRBV20-1 with TRBJ1-2, with D possibly matching TRBD1 (6 bases). CDR3 protein: CSARGRGRHINYGYTF. CDR3 coding DNA: TGCAGTGCTAGAGGCAGGGGCAGGCATATAAACTATGGCTACACCTTC.